This TCR beta chain was sequenced during a study of identical twins. Healthy Caucasians alone served as donors. From the 5' RACE reads, TCRdb called clonotypes with MiXCR, one entry per CDR3 protein. The sample gives 640,000 or so distinct CDR3 sequences, around 6.1% of which show up once; 1.5% to 2% is in the top ten. Germline CDR1 DFQATT, CDR2 SNEGSKA (reference sequence). The CDR3 is 13 amino acids. Trimming took 7 bases from V and 0 from J, leaving 9 bases between them. This TCR was sampled from a man aged 18 to 29 in good health. The rearrangement uses TRBV20-1 and TRBJ1-4; no definite D call. Sequencing was done on a sample of naive T cells sorted from blood. CDR3 coding DNA: TGCAGTGTCATAGTAGCAACTAATGAAAAACTGTTTTTT. Encoded protein: CSVIVATNEKLFF.